Detailed here is one TCR beta chain. Its antigen has not been determined. No much larger clonotype is one base removed from it; base qualities were not supplied. These data come from a study of blood T cell repertoires in COVID-19 (dated by TCRdb to 2020 to 2021). As for the study more broadly: Collaborator samples came from the United States, Italy and Spain and covered acute and convalescent phases of COVID-19. A de-identified subject ID, COVID-19 status, age in years and sex were almost always included in the sample metadata. Samples were obtained from the ongoing ImmuneRACE study (first 160 participants) and from about 1,300 subjects provided by 6 global collaborators. Where HLA class I and class II types were available, the types were taken from metadata supplied by the sample provider, not from assay-based typing. The repertoires were released in a freely available public database intended as a resource for research on the immune response to SARS-CoV-2. The dataset comprised deeply sampled blood TCRbeta repertoires from subjects exposed to, actively infected with, or recovered from COVID-19. The material from the prospective study consisted of cDNA or gDNA derived from T cells, B-cell-depleted T cells, or PBMCs.

Trimming leaves V shorter by 0 bases and J shorter by 2 bases, with the junction holding 6 bases beyond the gene matches. From the germline V gene, CDR1 is SGDLS and CDR2 is YYNGEE. The CDR3 starts with the cysteine, ends with the phenylalanine, and has 16 residues. Just the 48-base CDR3 DNA is kept, in frame starting at base 1. Collaborating institutions collected whole blood in K2EDTA tubes following their own protocols. Collaborator samples were shipped for TCRbeta analysis as frozen whole blood, isolated PBMCs, or DNA extracted from either sample type. Results and caveats for the whole study, not just this receptor: The quantity of clinical and demographic metadata differed by source and by participant and was supplied without curation.

TCRbeta CDR3 regions were amplified from genomic DNA by means of the immunoSEQ Assay, a bias-controlled multiplex PCR. Concerning the study's data processing: Within the assay, amplification of reference gene primers was used to estimate how many nucleated cells each sample contained. Sequence reads were collapsed and filtered to measure the absolute abundance of every unique TCRbeta CDR3 rearrangement. Productive Simpson clonality was computed per sample as the square root of Simpson's diversity index over productive rearrangements. Held by TCRdb, this immuneACCESS table contains in-frame sequences only and omits some clones. Under half of the omission traces to an unresolved V gene where checked; the cause of the rest is unknown. V and J calls and clone size are given by that table; D and trimming were obtained from the DNA. The sample table records about 86,000 clones; about 87% of these occur just once. Under 1.2% of the sample belongs to the ten largest clones.

The sequence derives from a human donor in a cohort sampled during active COVID-19. What was sequenced was peripheral blood. The rearranged chain carries TRBV9 and TRBJ2-3; TRBD1 fits 7 bases in the junction. The bases are TGTGCCAGCAGCGTAGCAGGGACAGCTTACACAGATACGCAGTATTTT. The resulting protein is CASSVAGTAYTDTQYF.